This T cell receptor (beta chain) was captured by sequencing in a study of T cell responses to AZD1222 COVID-19 vaccine. Study background: Timing groups of about 4 and about 12 weeks for second doses were pooled.

Clones were read by immunoSEQ multiplex PCR, and TCRdb kept only the in-frame ones, dropping some. The sample has more than 250,000 clones; 90% to 95% are singletons. Study-wide points: At 160-218 and 743-854, vaccine-associated CD4 TCRs were dominant, and they spanned spike.

With regard to this clone: Its antigen remains unidentified.

Germline V gene data show CDR1 as LGHDT and CDR2 as YNNKEL (reference sequence). V lost 1 base to trimming and J lost 5 bases, with 11 bases between them. CDR3 length: 14 residues. The rearrangement uses TRBV3-1 (or the pseudogene TRBV3-2) and TRBJ1-2, with TRBD1 as a possible D gene (6 bases). The source was peripheral blood, collected on day 0 of AZD1222 vaccination. The source of this sequence is an adult in good health. CDR3 bases: TGTGCCAGCAGCCAAGTGGGGGCGCGGTATGGCTACACCTTC. It translates to CASSQVGARYGYTF.